The 25 T cell receptor beta chains below come from one sample, sequenced in a study of T cells after yellow fever vaccination. In TCRdb, the 5' RACE reads were re-called with MiXCR into one record per CDR3 protein. In the table there are approximately 510,000 distinct CDR3 sequences, around a fifth of which are singletons. Source: PBMCs, taken less than 25 days after the first yellow fever vaccination. The source is a man younger than 35 who received the YFV17D yellow fever vaccine.

This clonotype was counted between two and nine times. The rearrangement uses TRBV20-1 and TRBJ1-4; 7 nucleotides line up with TRBD1. The CDR3 length is 13 residues. The J segment lost 8 bases and the V segment lost 5 bases, leaving 8 bases of the junction unmatched. Germline-derived CDR1 and CDR2 are DFQATT and SNEGSKA (reference sequence). CDR3 in amino acids: CSASRGRGEKLFF. In DNA form, the CDR3 reads TGCAGTGCTTCAAGGGGGCGGGGGGAAAAACTGTTTTTT.

This chain joins TRBV7-9 and TRBJ2-1; D is unclear. Trimming stripped 3 bases from V and 0 bases from J, with 12 bases between. The CDR3 runs 16 residues. Germline V gene data show CDR1 as SEHNR and CDR2 as FQNEAQ (reference sequence). This CDR3 is CASSFQDLGSYNEQFF. Written as DNA, the CDR3 is TGTGCCAGCAGCTTCCAGGACCTTGGCTCCTACAATGAGCAGTTCTTC. Full variable domain (rest looked up from reference TRBV7-9 and TRBJ2-1): DTGVSQNPRHKITKRGQNVTFRCDPISEHNRLYWYRQTLGQGPEFLTYFQNEAQLEKSRLLSDRFSAERPKGSFSTLEIQRTEQGDSAMYLCASSFQDLGSYNEQFFGPGTRLTVL.

This chain joins TRBV30 and TRBJ1-5; 9 nucleotides align to TRBD1. J was trimmed by 6 bases and V by 3 bases; bases with no gene match: 9. The CDR3 spans 15 residues. The germline gives CDR1 GTSNPN, CDR2 SVGIG (reference sequence). CDR3 amino acids: CAWRPPGTGFQPQHF. CDR3 sequence (DNA): TGTGCCTGGAGACCGCCTGGGACAGGGTTTCAGCCCCAGCATTTT.

This clonotype was detected a few times. The chain is built from TRBV20-1 and TRBJ2-7; D is unresolved. The CDR3 covers 13 residues. V was trimmed by 0 bases and J by 2 bases, leaving 8 bases between them. Germline assignment: CDR1 DFQATT and CDR2 SNEGSKA (reference sequence). The CDR3 coding sequence is TGCAGTGCTAGAGACGTCAGGACCTACGAGCAGTACGTC. This gives the protein CSARDVRTYEQYV.

The rearrangement links TRBV12-3 or TRBV12-4 to TRBJ1-5; no firm D call. Trimming took 3 bases from V and 5 from J, leaving 11 bases between them. The CDR3 spans 14 residues. As DNA, the CDR3 is TGTGCCAGCAGTTTTTACGGGGATCATCAGCCCCAGCATTTT. Protein sequence: CASSFYGDHQPQHF.

The genes are TRBV24-1 and TRBJ1-5; possible D gene TRBD1, 5 bases. V lost 5 bases and J lost 7, with 20 bases in between. In germline, CDR1 is KGHDR, CDR2 SFDVKD. The length of the CDR3 is 16 residues. Here the CDR3 reads CATSARGPAVGQPQHF. The CDR3 DNA sequence: TGTGCCACCAGTGCCCGGGGACCGGCGGTCGGCCAGCCCCAGCATTTT.

This clonotype was seen a few times. The chain uses TRBV11-2 and TRBJ2-2, with 10 bases aligning to TRBD2. Germline V CDR1 and CDR2: SGHAT, FQNNGV. The CDR3 totals 16 residues. J lost 7 bases, V lost 5 bases, and 10 bases had no gene match. This CDR3 reads CASSLGLAGEIGELFF. DNA for the CDR3: TGTGCCAGCAGCCTGGGGCTAGCGGGGGAGATCGGGGAGCTGTTTTTT.

The chain recombines TRBV28 with TRBJ1-5; D is possibly TRBD1 (5 bases). Between the trimmed V and J ends, which lost 5 bases and 4 bases, there was a span of 6 bases. The CDR3 totals 12 residues. Per germline, CDR1 MDHEN and CDR2 SYDVKM. CDR3 protein: CASSEGNQPQHF. The CDR3 DNA is TGTGCCAGCAGTGAGGGGAATCAGCCCCAGCATTTT.

At least ten counts were recorded for this clonotype. The gene calls are TRBV4-1 and TRBJ2-5; D not certain. Germline CDR1 MGHRA, CDR2 YSYEKL. The V gene lost 1 base and the J gene lost 5 bases, with 11 bases spanning the gap. CDR3 length: 14 amino acids. Here the CDR3 DNA reads TGCGCCAGCAGCCAAGGAGGACCTCTCGAGACCCAGTACTTC. Amino acids: CASSQGGPLETQYF.

This clonotype came up a few times. The chain employs TRBV24-1 and TRBJ2-5, with a tentative D call TRBD2 (6 bases). Per germline, CDR1 KGHDR and CDR2 SFDVKD. The CDR3 is 16 residues long. The ends were cut back, 3 bases at V and 4 bases at J, with 17 bases in the middle. CDR3 nucleotide sequence: TGTGCCACCAGTGATGGGACTGGCGGCTTACGAGAGACCCAGTACTTC. This sequence encodes CATSDGTGGLRETQYF.

This clonotype was seen a handful of times. This sequence joins TRBV7-2 and TRBJ2-1; 7 bases agree with TRBD1. The CDR3 has 14 residues. Trimming cost V 1 base and J 6 bases; bases outside gene matches: 3. Germline V CDR1 and CDR2: SGHTA, FQGNSA. The CDR3 region is CASSLDRQGNEQFF. Written as DNA, the CDR3 is TGTGCCAGCAGCTTAGACCGACAGGGCAATGAGCAGTTCTTC. Using reference TRBV7-2 and TRBJ2-1 for the parts outside the CDR3, the full variable domain is GAGVSQSPSNKVTEKGKDVELRCDPISGHTALYWYRQSLGQGLEFLIYFQGNSAPDKSGLPSDRFSAERTGGSVSTLTIQRTQQEDSAVYLCASSLDRQGNEQFFGPGTRLTVL.

V gene TRBV7-3 combines with J gene TRBJ1-1; 7 nucleotides align to TRBD1. The CDR3 runs to 14 residues. The V segment lost 4 bases and the J segment 4 bases; nucleotides outside the gene matches: 6. The germline CDR1 and CDR2 sequences are SGHTA and FQGTGA. The CDR3 protein is CASSSTGPGTEAFF. The CDR3 DNA follows: TGTGCCAGCAGCTCGACAGGGCCAGGCACTGAAGCTTTCTTT.

The chain joins TRBV12-3 or TRBV12-4 to TRBJ2-1; weak D call: TRBD2 (6 bases). With 5 bases removed from V and 0 bases from J, the gap between germline ends came to 14 bases. The CDR3 covers 16 residues. The CDR3 DNA follows: TGTGCCAGCAGTCACCCGCTAGCGAGCTCCTACAATGAGCAGTTCTTC. Its protein is CASSHPLASSYNEQFF.

This clonotype turned up a few times. The chain employs TRBV23-1 and TRBJ2-7; D is perhaps TRBD1 (6 bases). TRBV23-1 is classed as an ORF, of uncertain function. Trimming left V 7 bases short and J 1 base short, with 20 bases between. There are 16 residues in the CDR3. CDR3 sequence (DNA): TGCGCCAGCACAGTGGCCGGGACAAGCCATTCCTACGAGCAGTACTTC. The encoded protein is CASTVAGTSHSYEQYF.

The rearrangement links TRBV3-1 to TRBJ1-5, with D unclear. The length of the CDR3 is 14 residues. V lost 1 base and J 7 bases, leaving 11 bases between the germline ends. Germline CDR1 LGHDT, CDR2 YNNKEL (reference sequence). The CDR3 is CASSQGRREQPQHF. The CDR3, as DNA: TGTGCCAGCAGCCAAGGCCGGAGGGAACAGCCCCAGCATTTT.

This clonotype was counted between two and nine times. This chain connects TRBV28 to TRBJ1-2, with D tentatively TRBD1 (5 bases). The germline V and J ends were trimmed by 4 bases and 8 bases, with 14 bases remaining between them. CDR3 length equals 13 residues. Germline loops: CDR1 MDHEN, CDR2 SYDVKM. The CDR3 nucleotides are TGTGCCAGCAGTTCCCCAGCAGGGATGGGCTACACCTTC. Amino acid sequence: CASSSPAGMGYTF.

V is TRBV9 and J is TRBJ2-2; 9 nucleotides agree with TRBD1. V was clipped by 1 base and J by 5 bases; unmatched bases: 6. The germline V gene has CDR1 SGDLS and CDR2 YYNGEE. The CDR3 is made up of 16 amino acids. CDR3 in DNA: TGTGCCAGCAGCGTATACGACAGGGGGAGGACCGGGGAGCTGTTTTTT. Amino acid sequence: CASSVYDRGRTGELFF.

This clonotype has a handful of counts. The chain has TRBV5-5 and TRBJ2-4, with a weak D call TRBD1 (5 bases). Germline lookup yields CDR1 SGHKS and CDR2 YYEKEE (reference sequence). This CDR3 is built from 13 residues. Trimming removed 0 bases at V and 15 bases at J, with 16 bases between. The CDR3 loop reads CASSLVDGASRYF. CDR3 DNA: TGTGCCAGCAGCTTGGTAGATGGGGCGAGTCGGTACTTC.

V is TRBV7-3 and J is TRBJ2-1; TRBD2 aligns across 10 bases. J was trimmed by 5 bases and V by 7 bases; bases with no gene match: 5. There are 14 residues in the CDR3. The germline gives CDR1 SGHTA, CDR2 FQGTGA. The CDR3 sequence is CASKSSGGHNEQFF. CDR3 bases: TGTGCCAGCAAGAGTAGCGGGGGGCACAATGAGCAGTTCTTC.

This clonotype was seen repeatedly, ten times or more. This chain connects TRBV6-2 or TRBV6-3 to TRBJ1-5; tentatively, D is TRBD1 (5 bases). CDR1 is MNHEY and CDR2 is SVGEGT in the germline V gene. V lost 2 bases and J lost 6, with 11 bases in between. There are 14 residues in the CDR3. The DNA of the CDR3 is TGTGCCAGCAGTTACGGGCAGGGCGGTCAGCCCCAGCATTTT. As protein: CASSYGQGGQPQHF.

Only a few counts were recorded for this clonotype. The V call is TRBV21-1, the J call TRBJ1-1. TRBV21-1 is assigned pseudogene status. The CDR3 length is 11 residues. CDR3 sequence (DNA): TGTGCCAGCAAGCTAACGGCTGAAGCTTTCTTT. It specifies CASKLTAEAFF.

This clonotype was counted ten times or more. This chain uses TRBV28 with TRBJ2-3, with TRBD2 identical over 8 bases. Germline CDR1 is MDHEN and CDR2 is SYDVKM. The junction had 16 bases not matched to a gene; V was cut back by 5 bases and J by 6 bases. The CDR3 runs to 17 residues. The CDR3 is CASSPTGGGPATDTQYF. The CDR3 nucleotides read TGTGCCAGCAGTCCCACGGGGGGGGGTCCCGCAACTGATACGCAGTATTTT. The whole variable domain, filled in from reference TRBV28 and TRBJ2-3, reads DVKVTQSSRYLVKRTGEKVFLECVQDMDHENMFWYRQDPGLGLRLIYFSYDVKMKEKGDIPEGYSVSREKKERFSLILESASTNQTSMYLCASSPTGGGPATDTQYFGPGTRLTVL.

The chain couples TRBV6-1 to TRBJ2-2; no clear D gene. CDR1 MNHNS and CDR2 SASEGT come from the germline V gene. This CDR3 is 14 amino acids long. Trimming took off 7 bases at V and 1 base at J, with 10 bases between the two ends. As DNA, the CDR3 is TGTGCCAGCACGGGTCCGGGGAACACCGGGGAGCTGTTTTTT. This codes for CASTGPGNTGELFF.

This clonotype showed up just a few times. The V gene is TRBV9, the J gene TRBJ1-6, with D unresolved. Trimming stripped 3 bases from V and 10 bases from J, with 8 bases between. The length of the CDR3 is 12 residues. From germline, CDR1 is SGDLS and CDR2 YYNGEE. The CDR3 DNA reads as TGTGCCAGCAGCGGAGATACGTCACCCCTCCACTTT. Protein product: CASSGDTSPLHF.

The V gene is TRBV5-1, the J gene TRBJ2-3; D is perhaps TRBD2 (6 bases). Trimming took off 2 bases at V and 0 bases at J, with 16 bases between the two ends. CDR3 size: 17 residues. Germline-derived CDR1 and CDR2 are SGHRS and YFSETQ. The CDR3 DNA reads TGCGCCAGCAGCTTCCTCAACCGGGACTTTAGCACAGATACGCAGTATTTT. It encodes CASSFLNRDFSTDTQYF.